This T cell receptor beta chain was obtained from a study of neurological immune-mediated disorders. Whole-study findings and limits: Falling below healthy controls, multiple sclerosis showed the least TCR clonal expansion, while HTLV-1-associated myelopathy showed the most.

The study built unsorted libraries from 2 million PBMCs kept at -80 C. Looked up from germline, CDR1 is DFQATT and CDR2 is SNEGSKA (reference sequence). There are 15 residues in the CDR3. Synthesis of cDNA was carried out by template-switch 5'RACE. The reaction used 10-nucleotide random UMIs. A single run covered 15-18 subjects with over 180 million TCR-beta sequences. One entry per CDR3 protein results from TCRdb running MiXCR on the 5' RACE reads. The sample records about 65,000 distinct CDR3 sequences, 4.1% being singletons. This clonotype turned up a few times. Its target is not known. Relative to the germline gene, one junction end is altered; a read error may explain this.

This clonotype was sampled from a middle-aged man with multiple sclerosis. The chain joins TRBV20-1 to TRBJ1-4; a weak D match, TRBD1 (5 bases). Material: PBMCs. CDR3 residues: CSARRGPATNDKLFF. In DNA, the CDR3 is TGCAGTGCTAGAAGGGGCCCTGCAACTAATGACAAACTGTTTTTT.